A selection of T cell receptor beta chains follows, all from one sample in a study of blood T cell repertoires in COVID-19. Only in-frame clones appear in the TCRdb table, and some are missing; sequencing was by immunoSEQ multiplex PCR. The table records more than 85,000 clones, approximately 85% of them present only once. The source material was peripheral blood. The receptors shown here come from an older woman with acute or convalescent COVID-19. The CDR3 runs from the conserved cysteine through the conserved F or W. A D gene is named only where the DNA matches it firmly. Part of the rows lack a size; the others show once, few, many or a class for expanded clones.

J gene,V gene,D gene,clone size,CDR3 protein,CDR3 DNA
TRBJ1-5,TRBV28,TRBD1,-,CASRDPQGPSNQPQHF,TGTGCCAGCAGGGATCCACAGGGGCCGAGCAATCAGCCCCAGCATTTT
TRBJ1-2,TRBV7-9,-,-,CASSVNGYTF,TGTGCCAGCAGCGTTAATGGCTACACCTTC
TRBJ2-3,TRBV13,TRBD2,-,CASSSKAGGGATDTQYF,TGTGCCAGCAGCTCCAAGGCGGGAGGAGGGGCCACAGATACGCAGTATTTT
TRBJ2-2,TRBV15,-,-,CATSRRTGTGELFF,TGTGCCACCAGCAGAAGAACAGGCACCGGGGAGCTGTTTTTT
TRBJ2-3,TRBV7-9,TRBD2,-,CASSLPGGNPNTDTQYF,TGTGCCAGCAGCTTACCGGGAGGGAACCCAAACACAGATACGCAGTATTTT
TRBJ2-1,TRBV10-3,TRBD2,once,CAISPAGAYEQFF,TGTGCCATCAGCCCGGCGGGAGCCTATGAGCAGTTCTTC
TRBJ1-3,TRBV14,-,few,CASSQWTAGNTIYF,TGTGCCAGCAGCCAATGGACTGCTGGAAACACCATATATTTT
TRBJ2-3,TRBV18,TRBD1,-,CASSPGAGGKDTQYF,TGTGCCAGCTCACCAGGGGCAGGGGGTAAAGATACGCAGTATTTT
TRBJ1-1,TRBV2,-,-,CASTSRQGSNTEAFF,TGTGCCAGCACCTCCCGTCAGGGATCGAACACTGAAGCTTTCTTT
TRBJ1-5,TRBV19,TRBD1,few,CASSIPGQGARQPQHF,TGTGCCAGTAGTATACCGGGACAGGGGGCACGTCAGCCCCAGCATTTT
TRBJ1-6,TRBV28,TRBD1,-,CASSLGDRDNSPLHF,TGTGCCAGCAGTTTAGGGGACAGGGATAATTCACCCCTCCACTTT
TRBJ2-1,TRBV6-5,-,-,CASSPRRNEQFF,TGTGCCAGCAGTCCCAGGAGGAATGAGCAGTTCTTC
TRBJ1-1,TRBV6-1,-,-,CASSEGDIRTEAFF,TGTGCCAGCAGTGAAGGCGATATCCGTACTGAAGCTTTCTTT
TRBJ1-1,TRBV6-5,-,once,CASSYSIAWNTEAFF,TGTGCCAGCAGTTACTCAATAGCCTGGAACACTGAAGCTTTCTTT
TRBJ1-3,TRBV2,-,-,CASRDGGNTIYF,TGTGCCAGCAGAGACGGGGGAAACACCATATATTTT
TRBJ1-1,TRBV19,-,once,CASSISRPSTEAFF,TGTGCCAGTAGTATTTCCAGGCCAAGTACTGAAGCTTTCTTT
TRBJ1-2,TRBV9,-,-,CASSSTPKSNGYTF,TGTGCCAGCAGCTCGACACCCAAGTCTAACGGCTACACCTTC
TRBJ1-2,TRBV2,TRBD1,-,CASSSTGGRGYGYTF,TGTGCCAGCAGCTCGACAGGGGGCAGGGGCTATGGCTACACCTTC
TRBJ1-6,TRBV7-8,-,-,CASSLRRTDFNSPLHF,TGTGCCAGCAGCTTACGGAGGACAGACTTCAATTCACCCCTCCACTTT
TRBJ1-2,TRBV27,-,-,CASSRLDGYNYGYTF,TGTGCCAGCAGTCGACTCGACGGATATAACTATGGCTACACCTTC
TRBJ1-6,TRBV6-5,-,-,CASSYSIRGDSPLHF,TGTGCCAGCAGTTACTCGATCCGGGGTGATTCACCCCTCCACTTT
TRBJ1-1,TRBV5-4,TRBD1,-,CASSWGQGVDTEAFF,TGTGCCAGCAGCTGGGGACAGGGGGTGGACACTGAAGCTTTCTTT
TRBJ2-3,TRBV28,TRBD2,-,CASNSGTRADTQYF,TGTGCCAGCAACTCCGGGACTAGGGCAGATACGCAGTATTTT
TRBJ1-1,TRBV4-1,-,-,CASSLETDPYTEAFF,TGCGCCAGCAGCCTCGAGACAGACCCTTACACTGAAGCTTTCTTT
TRBJ2-3,TRBV5-1,TRBD1,-,CASSLFRTGSDTQYF,TGCGCCAGCAGCTTGTTTCGGACAGGGTCAGATACGCAGTATTTT
TRBJ2-1,TRBV27,-,few,CASSLGHFYNEQFF,TGTGCCAGCAGTTTGGGACACTTTTACAATGAGCAGTTCTTC
TRBJ2-7,TRBV28,TRBD2,-,CASKPTSGWDEQYF,TGTGCCAGCAAACCGACTAGCGGATGGGACGAGCAGTACTTC
TRBJ2-3,TRBV7-2,-,-,CASSLVATRLDTQYF,TGTGCCAGCAGCTTAGTAGCGACTAGATTAGATACGCAGTATTTT
TRBJ1-5,TRBV20-1,TRBD1,-,CSASIGTANQPQHF,TGCAGTGCTAGTATTGGGACAGCAAATCAGCCCCAGCATTTT
TRBJ1-5,TRBV6-5,-,-,CASRRSSGLNQPQHF,TGTGCCAGCAGAAGGTCCTCAGGGCTTAATCAGCCCCAGCATTTT
TRBJ2-3,TRBV6-5,TRBD2,-,CASNSGRARDTQYF,TGTGCCAGCAATAGCGGGAGGGCCCGCGATACGCAGTATTTT
TRBJ1-3,TRBV30,-,-,CAWNVQTGGNTIYF,TGTGCCTGGAATGTACAAACAGGGGGAAACACCATATATTTT
TRBJ2-1,TRBV18,-,-,CASSPLGGADYNEQFF,TGTGCCAGCTCACCCCTAGGGGGGGCGGACTACAATGAGCAGTTCTTC
TRBJ2-2,TRBV5-4,-,-,CASSWRTGRGSGELFF,TGTGCCAGCAGCTGGAGGACTGGACGGGGGTCCGGGGAGCTGTTTTTT
TRBJ2-1,TRBV7-3,-,-,CASSTSGPSYNEQFF,TGTGCCAGCAGCACCAGCGGCCCCTCCTACAATGAGCAGTTCTTC
TRBJ2-1,TRBV6-5,-,-,CASRGPVAIRLFF,TGTGCCAGCAGGGGCCCGGTCGCCATTCGTCTGTTCTTC
TRBJ1-4,TRBV6-5,-,-,CASMRTPGEKLFF,TGTGCCAGCATGAGGACACCGGGTGAAAAACTGTTTTTT
TRBJ1-2,TRBV10-2,-,-,CASSESAGLDGYTF,TGCGCCAGCAGTGAGTCGGCCGGGTTGGATGGCTACACCTTC
TRBJ2-7,TRBV21-1,-,-,CASTQRGGLGSYEQYF,TGTGCCAGCACCCAGAGGGGGGGCCTGGGTTCCTACGAGCAGTACTTC
TRBJ2-7,TRBV7-3,-,-,CASSATGDSYEQYF,TGTGCCAGCAGCGCGACAGGAGATTCCTACGAGCAGTACTTC
TRBJ2-3,TRBV7-3,-,once,CASSLMVGSDTQYF,TGTGCCAGCAGCTTAATGGTCGGGTCTGATACGCAGTATTTT
TRBJ2-5,TRBV28,-,-,CASSLSGTAQETQYF,TGTGCCAGCAGTTTATCCGGGACTGCGCAAGAGACCCAGTACTTC
TRBJ2-7,TRBV6-5,-,-,CASSYHYEQYF,TGTGCCAGCAGTTATCACTACGAGCAGTACTTC
TRBJ1-2,TRBV6-5,-,-,CASYPRGLNYGYTF,TGTGCCAGTTACCCACGGGGACTTAACTATGGCTACACCTTC
TRBJ2-4,TRBV20-1,-,-,CSANFKNIQYF,TGCAGTGCTAACTTCAAAAACATTCAGTACTTC
TRBJ2-5,TRBV5-4,TRBD2,-,CASSLGLAGETQYF,TGTGCCAGCAGCCTAGGACTAGCGGGAGAGACCCAGTACTTC
TRBJ2-7,TRBV2,TRBD1,-,CASEGQATKQYF,TGTGCCAGCGAAGGACAGGCGACGAAGCAGTACTTC
TRBJ1-1,TRBV28,TRBD1,-,CASSSETPDRGKAFF,TGTGCCAGCAGTTCAGAAACCCCAGACAGGGGTAAGGCTTTCTTT
TRBJ2-1,TRBV2,TRBD2,-,CASSDPGLAASYNEQFF,TGTGCCAGCAGTGACCCGGGACTAGCGGCCTCCTACAATGAGCAGTTCTTC
TRBJ1-1,TRBV2,-,-,CASSVEGWTEAFF,TGTGCCAGCAGTGTGGAGGGGTGGACTGAAGCTTTCTTT
TRBJ1-1,TRBV4-2,-,-,CASSQDEGNTEAFF,TGTGCCAGCAGCCAAGACGAGGGTAACACTGAAGCTTTCTTT
TRBJ1-1,TRBV5-4,-,-,CASSLDREKIAFF,TGTGCCAGCAGCCTGGACAGAGAAAAGATCGCTTTCTTT